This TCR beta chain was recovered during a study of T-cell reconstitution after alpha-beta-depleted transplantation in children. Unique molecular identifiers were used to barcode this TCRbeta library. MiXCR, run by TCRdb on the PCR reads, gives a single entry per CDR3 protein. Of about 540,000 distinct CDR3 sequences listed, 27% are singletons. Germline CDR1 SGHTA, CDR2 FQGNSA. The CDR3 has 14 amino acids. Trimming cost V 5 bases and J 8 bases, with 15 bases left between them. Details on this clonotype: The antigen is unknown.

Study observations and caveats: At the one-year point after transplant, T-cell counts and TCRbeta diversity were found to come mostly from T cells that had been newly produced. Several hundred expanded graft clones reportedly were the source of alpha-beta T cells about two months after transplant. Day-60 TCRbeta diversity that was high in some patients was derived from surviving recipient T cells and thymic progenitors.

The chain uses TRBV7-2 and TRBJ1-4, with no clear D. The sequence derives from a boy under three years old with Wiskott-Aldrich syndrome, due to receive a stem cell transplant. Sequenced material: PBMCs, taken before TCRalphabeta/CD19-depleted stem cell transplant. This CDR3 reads CASSRRPYGEKLFF. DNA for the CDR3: TGTGCCAGCAGCCGTAGACCATACGGAGAAAAACTGTTTTTT.